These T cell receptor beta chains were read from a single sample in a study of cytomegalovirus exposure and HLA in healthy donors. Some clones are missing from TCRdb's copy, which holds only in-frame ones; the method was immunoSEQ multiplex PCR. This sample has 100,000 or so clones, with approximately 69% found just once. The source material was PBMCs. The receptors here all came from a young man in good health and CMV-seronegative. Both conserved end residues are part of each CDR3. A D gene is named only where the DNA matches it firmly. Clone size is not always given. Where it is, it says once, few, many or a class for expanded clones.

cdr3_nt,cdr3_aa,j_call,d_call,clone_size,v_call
TGTGCCAGTAGTATGGACAGGGGTAGCAATCAGCCCCAGCATTTT,CASSMDRGSNQPQHF,TRBJ1-5,TRBD1,-,TRBV19
TGCGCCAGCAGCCAAGGAACAGGGTTCGCCGGGGAGCTGTTTTTT,CASSQGTGFAGELFF,TRBJ2-2,-,-,TRBV4-3
TGTGCCAGCAGACAGGACAGGGCCATGAACACTGAAGCTTTCTTT,CASRQDRAMNTEAFF,TRBJ1-1,TRBD1,-,TRBV18
TGCGCCAGCAGCTCGTCCCGGGACAGGGTCGGCAATGAGCAGTTCTTC,CASSSSRDRVGNEQFF,TRBJ2-1,TRBD1,-,TRBV5-1
TGTGCCAGCAGCTTAATCGGGATGACTAGCACAGATACGCAGTATTTT,CASSLIGMTSTDTQYF,TRBJ2-3,-,few,TRBV7-3
TGTGCCAGCAGCCACCAGCGGGAGTCGGAGGAGCAGTACTTC,CASSHQRESEEQYF,TRBJ2-7,TRBD2,-,TRBV4-2
TGTGCCAGCAGCTTAACCCCAGACTTAGCAACCTACGAGCAGTACTTC,CASSLTPDLATYEQYF,TRBJ2-7,-,-,TRBV7-3
TGTGCCAGCAGCTTAGGGACAGATTCATACGAGCAGTACTTC,CASSLGTDSYEQYF,TRBJ2-7,-,-,TRBV7-9
TGTGCCAGCAGCGTAGGAGAGCGGGGCAATGAGCAGTTCTTC,CASSVGERGNEQFF,TRBJ2-1,TRBD2,-,TRBV9
TGTGCCAGCAGCGCCATTTCCGGACAAAATCAGCCCCAGCATTTT,CASSAISGQNQPQHF,TRBJ1-5,-,few,TRBV7-2
TGCGCCAGCAGCCGTGACACCGGGACAGCCTACGAGCAGTACTTC,CASSRDTGTAYEQYF,TRBJ2-7,TRBD1,-,TRBV5-1
TGTGCCAGCAGCACTATGATCGGCGACAATGAGCAGTTCTTC,CASSTMIGDNEQFF,TRBJ2-1,-,-,TRBV7-8
TGCAGCGTTTCTTTGGGACAAGCTAATCAGCCCCAGCATTTT,CSVSLGQANQPQHF,TRBJ1-5,-,few,TRBV29-1
TGCAGCGCCCGGGACAGGGGGCTGCAAGAGACCCAGTACTTC,CSARDRGLQETQYF,TRBJ2-5,TRBD1,-,TRBV29-1
TGTGCCAGCAGCCCGTGGGGCGCGGGACAGGGTACAGATACGCAGTATTTT,CASSPWGAGQGTDTQYF,TRBJ2-3,TRBD1,-,TRBV7-2
TGTGCCACCCAACCAAGCGGGAGAGGCACCGGGGAGCTGTTTTTT,CATQPSGRGTGELFF,TRBJ2-2,TRBD2,-,TRBV28
TGTGCCACCAGCAGCTCCGGAAGCGATTATGGCTACACCTTC,CATSSSGSDYGYTF,TRBJ1-2,-,-,TRBV15